One and the same sample provided the 7 T cell receptor beta chains below, sequenced in a study of blood T cell repertoires in COVID-19. The repertoire was sequenced with immunoSEQ multiplex PCR; TCRdb's copy has only in-frame clones and lacks some. The sample shows about 120,000 clones, just over 85% of them seen only once. What was sequenced was peripheral blood. Receptors were obtained from a man aged 40-55 years with acute or convalescent COVID-19.

J is TRBJ2-5 and V is TRBV7-2; 13 nucleotides agree with TRBD2. The trim removed 1 base at V and 2 bases at J, leaving 7 bases unmatched. The CDR3 runs to 18 residues. Germline V CDR1 and CDR2: SGHTA, FQGNSA. CDR3 nucleotide sequence: TGTGCCAGCAGCTTAGTGGCCGGGACTAGCGGGGCACAAGAGACCCAGTACTTC. This gives the protein CASSLVAGTSGAQETQYF.

This chain links TRBV29-1 with TRBJ1-5; TRBD1 agrees at 8 bases. From germline, CDR1 is SQVTM and CDR2 ANQGSEA. V lost 4 bases and J lost 6; bases outside the gene matches: 8. The CDR3 length is 14 residues. CDR3 in DNA: TGCAGCGTTGGGACAGGGAATTGGGGTCAGCCCCAGCATTTT. This sequence encodes CSVGTGNWGQPQHF.

The gene calls are TRBV7-9 and TRBJ2-7; 9 nucleotides agree with TRBD1. J was trimmed by 4 bases and V by 5 bases; bases with no gene match: 15. CDR3 length equals 17 residues. Looked up from germline, CDR1 is SEHNR and CDR2 is FQNEAQ (reference sequence). The CDR3, as DNA: TGTGCCAGCAGCCCTAACTCCGGGACAGGGTCACCATACGAGCAGTACTTC. Protein sequence: CASSPNSGTGSPYEQYF.

V gene TRBV6-5 combines with J gene TRBJ2-1, with 7 bases fitting TRBD2. After removal of 4 bases from V and 4 bases from J, the junction contained 10 bases not matched to a gene. Germline CDR1 MNHEY, CDR2 SVGAGI. The CDR3 runs 16 residues. CDR3 residues: CASSSYLAEPYNEQFF. The CDR3 nucleotides are TGTGCCAGCAGTTCCTACCTAGCGGAACCTTACAATGAGCAGTTCTTC.

The V call is TRBV4-2, the J call TRBJ2-3; TRBD2 matches 13 bases. The CDR3 spans 19 residues. Trimming at V came to 4 bases and at J to 1 base, leaving 11 bases not matched to a gene. CDR1 LGHNA and CDR2 YNFKEQ come from the germline V gene. The CDR3 spells CASSRGALAGGPRTDTQYF. CDR3 bases: TGTGCCAGCAGCCGGGGGGCACTAGCGGGAGGGCCTCGCACAGATACGCAGTATTTT.

This chain joins TRBV7-9 and TRBJ1-6; D is uncertain. The CDR3 has 14 amino acids. Trimming removed 5 bases from V and 7 bases from J, with 12 bases in between. CDR1 is SEHNR, CDR2 FQNEAQ, per germline (reference sequence). The DNA of the CDR3 is TGTGCCAGCAGCGGGCCTCTGCAGAATTCACCCCTCCACTTT. It encodes CASSGPLQNSPLHF.

The V call is TRBV15, the J call TRBJ1-1; D is uncertain. V was clipped by 1 base and J by 6 bases, with 9 bases between them. CDR1 is LNHNV and CDR2 is YYDKDF in the germline V gene (reference sequence). This CDR3 region has 13 residues. The DNA for the CDR3 is TGTGCCACCAGCAGAGTTCCGGCGGCTGAAGCTTTCTTT. Translation: CATSRVPAAEAFF.